This TCR beta chain was profiled in a study of cytomegalovirus exposure and HLA in healthy donors. PCR primers comprised 60 Vbeta and 13 Jbeta primers. Produced via immunoSEQ multiplex PCR; TCRdb's table is partial and in-frame only. The sample holds approximately 160,000 clones; roughly 75% are singletons and the top ten take 4.9%. Findings and caveats of the study: TCR beta sequences numbering about 17,000 were associated with HLA alleles at 0.05 false discovery rate in a later analysis.

Trimming stripped 0 bases from V and 3 bases from J, with 22 bases between. CDR3 length: 19 amino acids. Germline V lookup: CDR1 LNHDA, CDR2 SQIVND (reference sequence). In regard to this clone: What it binds is not known.

The clonotype was recovered from a male donor in good health and CMV-seronegative. Sequencing was carried out using PBMCs. The chain has TRBV19 and TRBJ2-3; D is possibly TRBD1 (5 bases). The CDR3 is CASSIDSTEPGFMTDTQYF. CDR3 coding DNA: TGTGCCAGTAGTATAGACTCCACGGAACCAGGGTTTATGACAGATACGCAGTATTTT.